The clone carrying this TCR beta chain has only one observation. This record comes from a study of blood T cell repertoires in COVID-19. Profiled with immunoSEQ multiplex PCR; TCRdb holds only in-frame clones, not every one. Here the sample spans about 70,000 clones, 80% to 90% being singletons. This clonotype originated in an elderly woman with active or convalescent COVID-19. Sequenced sample: peripheral blood.

In DNA, the CDR3 is TGTGCCAGTAGTTCAGACTGGAGAAATGAGCAGTTCTTC. Translating gives CASSSDWRNEQFF. The chain couples TRBV19 to TRBJ2-1; D uncertain. V gave up 5 bases and J gave up 7 bases, with 12 bases separating them. The CDR3 spans 13 residues. Germline CDR1 and CDR2: LNHDA and SQIVND (reference sequence).